What follows is one TCR beta chain and its context. Researchers took RNA transcripts and amplified the TCR beta CDR3 regions from them. Carried out on the TCR CDR3, a first-round RT-PCR used the HTBI primer set. TCRdb reprocessed the multiplex PCR reads via MiXCR and lists one record per CDR3 protein. The sample consists of more than 500,000 distinct CDR3 sequences, around 15% of them appearing once. These data originate in a study of T cells in Graves' hyperthyroidism and ophthalmopathy. V gave up 4 bases and J gave up 1 base, with 9 bases separating them. Germline V gene lookup returns CDR1 KGHSH and CDR2 LQKENI. The CDR3 covers 14 residues.

Sequencing was done on a sample of blood. This clonotype was sampled from a woman between 40 and 50 years old with Graves' ophthalmopathy. The genes are TRBV18 and TRBJ2-3, with D possibly matching TRBD2 (6 bases). This chain's CDR3 is CASSRGLRTDTQYF. CDR3 bases: TGTGCCAGCTCACGGGGACTCCGCACAGATACGCAGTATTTT.